This T cell receptor (beta chain) was sequenced during a study of early T cells in non-severe SARS-CoV-2 infection. On the study more broadly: The authors sequenced bulk RNA from unsorted whole blood, leaving chains unpaired.

Attachment of unique molecular identifiers to individual cDNA molecules was performed. TCRdb re-called the 5' RACE reads through MiXCR, storing one row per CDR3 protein. The profile shows around 62,000 distinct CDR3 sequences, 4.9% of them singletons. V shed 6 bases, J shed 4 bases, and the junction held 4 bases outside the gene matches. The V gene's germline CDR1 is DFQATT and CDR2 SNEGSKA (reference sequence). The CDR3 covers 13 residues. V gene TRBV20-1 combines with J gene TRBJ2-4; 9 nucleotides line up with TRBD1. The clonotype originates from an adult who was a healthcare worker with PCR-confirmed SARS-CoV-2 infection or an uninfected control (not recorded which). Sequencing was done on a sample of whole blood. CDR3 protein: CSAAGTGKNIQYF. CDR3 sequence (DNA): TGCAGTGCCGCCGGGACAGGGAAAAACATTCAGTACTTC.